This T cell receptor beta chain was observed in a study of blood T cell repertoires in COVID-19. Original handling: Nucleated cell counts were estimated from reference gene primer amplification. Profiled with immunoSEQ multiplex PCR; TCRdb holds only in-frame clones, not every one. V and J calls and clone size are given by that table; D and trimming were obtained from the DNA. This sample yields some 150,000 clones, of which about nine tenths are seen a single time; 2.3% belongs to the top ten. Per the germline V gene, CDR1 is SGDLS and CDR2 is YYNGEE. The CDR3 is 14 residues long. Trimming left V 4 bases short and J 5 bases short, with 14 bases between.

Sequencing was performed on peripheral blood. This chain connects TRBV9 to TRBJ2-3, with D tentatively TRBD2 (6 bases). The clonotype originates from a human donor in a cohort sampled during active COVID-19. The CDR3 coding sequence is TGTGCCAGCAGCCCGCGGCGGGGTATAGATACGCAGTATTTT. Translated: CASSPRRGIDTQYF.